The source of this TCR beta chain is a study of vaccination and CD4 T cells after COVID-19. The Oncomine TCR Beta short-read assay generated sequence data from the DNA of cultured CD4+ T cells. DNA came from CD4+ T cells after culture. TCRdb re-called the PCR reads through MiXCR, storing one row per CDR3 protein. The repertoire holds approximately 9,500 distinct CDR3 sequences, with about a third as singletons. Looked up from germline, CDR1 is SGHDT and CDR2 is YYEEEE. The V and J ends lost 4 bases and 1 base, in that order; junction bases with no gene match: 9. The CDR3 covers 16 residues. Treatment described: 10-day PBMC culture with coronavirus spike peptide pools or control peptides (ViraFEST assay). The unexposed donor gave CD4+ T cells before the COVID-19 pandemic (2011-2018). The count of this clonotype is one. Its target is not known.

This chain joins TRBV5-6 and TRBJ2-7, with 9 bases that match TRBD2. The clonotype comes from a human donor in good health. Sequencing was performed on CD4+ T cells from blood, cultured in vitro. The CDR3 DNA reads TGTGCCAGCAGCCCACTGGAGCGGGAGGTATCCTACGAGCAGTACTTC. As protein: CASSPLEREVSYEQYF.